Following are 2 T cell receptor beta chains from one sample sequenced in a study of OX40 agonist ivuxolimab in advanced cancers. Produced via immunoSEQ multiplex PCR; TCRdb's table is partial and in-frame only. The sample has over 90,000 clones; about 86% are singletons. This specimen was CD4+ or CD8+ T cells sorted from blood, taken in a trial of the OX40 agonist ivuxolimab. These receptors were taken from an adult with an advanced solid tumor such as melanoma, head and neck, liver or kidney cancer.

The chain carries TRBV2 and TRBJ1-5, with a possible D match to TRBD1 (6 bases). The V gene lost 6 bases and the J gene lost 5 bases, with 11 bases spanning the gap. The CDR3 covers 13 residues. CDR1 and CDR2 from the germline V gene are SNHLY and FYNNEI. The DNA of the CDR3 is TGTGCCAGCAGCCAGGGGCCTTATCAGCCCCAGCATTTT. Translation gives CASSQGPYQPQHF.

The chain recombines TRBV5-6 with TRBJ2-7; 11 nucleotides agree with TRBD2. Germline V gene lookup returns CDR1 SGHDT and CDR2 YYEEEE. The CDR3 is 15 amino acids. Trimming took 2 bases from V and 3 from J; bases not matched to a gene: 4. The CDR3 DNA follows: TGTGCCAGCAGCTTTTTTGGGACTAGCGGCTACGAGCAGTACTTC. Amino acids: CASSFFGTSGYEQYF.